Sequencing of this T cell receptor (beta chain) was carried out in a study of blood T cell repertoires in COVID-19. Across the study: Donors in the United States, Italy and Spain gave samples during acute or convalescent COVID-19. PBMCs, B-cell-depleted T cells, or T cells were the source of the cDNA or gDNA that made up the material.

Original handling: The authors estimated nucleated cell counts from reference gene primer amplification. Using immunoSEQ multiplex PCR, the repertoire was profiled, and TCRdb retains in-frame clones only, with some absent. V, J and clone size are those of that table, while D and trimming were read from the DNA. The table has approximately 330,000 clones, about 91% seen once; the top ten hold approximately 10%. CDR1 is ENHRY, CDR2 SYGVKD, per germline. V dropped 8 bases and J dropped 2; count of bases not matched to a gene: 6. This CDR3 region has 14 residues. It was during active infection that Seattle patients were enrolled and then longitudinally followed.

V is TRBV10-3 and J is TRBJ1-5, with 7 bases that match TRBD1. The sequence was collected from a man aged 30 to 45 with COVID-19, enrolled during active disease. Specimen: peripheral blood. Here the CDR3 reads CAISDGQGNQPQHF. CDR3 in DNA: TGTGCCATCTCCGATGGACAGGGCAATCAGCCCCAGCATTTT.